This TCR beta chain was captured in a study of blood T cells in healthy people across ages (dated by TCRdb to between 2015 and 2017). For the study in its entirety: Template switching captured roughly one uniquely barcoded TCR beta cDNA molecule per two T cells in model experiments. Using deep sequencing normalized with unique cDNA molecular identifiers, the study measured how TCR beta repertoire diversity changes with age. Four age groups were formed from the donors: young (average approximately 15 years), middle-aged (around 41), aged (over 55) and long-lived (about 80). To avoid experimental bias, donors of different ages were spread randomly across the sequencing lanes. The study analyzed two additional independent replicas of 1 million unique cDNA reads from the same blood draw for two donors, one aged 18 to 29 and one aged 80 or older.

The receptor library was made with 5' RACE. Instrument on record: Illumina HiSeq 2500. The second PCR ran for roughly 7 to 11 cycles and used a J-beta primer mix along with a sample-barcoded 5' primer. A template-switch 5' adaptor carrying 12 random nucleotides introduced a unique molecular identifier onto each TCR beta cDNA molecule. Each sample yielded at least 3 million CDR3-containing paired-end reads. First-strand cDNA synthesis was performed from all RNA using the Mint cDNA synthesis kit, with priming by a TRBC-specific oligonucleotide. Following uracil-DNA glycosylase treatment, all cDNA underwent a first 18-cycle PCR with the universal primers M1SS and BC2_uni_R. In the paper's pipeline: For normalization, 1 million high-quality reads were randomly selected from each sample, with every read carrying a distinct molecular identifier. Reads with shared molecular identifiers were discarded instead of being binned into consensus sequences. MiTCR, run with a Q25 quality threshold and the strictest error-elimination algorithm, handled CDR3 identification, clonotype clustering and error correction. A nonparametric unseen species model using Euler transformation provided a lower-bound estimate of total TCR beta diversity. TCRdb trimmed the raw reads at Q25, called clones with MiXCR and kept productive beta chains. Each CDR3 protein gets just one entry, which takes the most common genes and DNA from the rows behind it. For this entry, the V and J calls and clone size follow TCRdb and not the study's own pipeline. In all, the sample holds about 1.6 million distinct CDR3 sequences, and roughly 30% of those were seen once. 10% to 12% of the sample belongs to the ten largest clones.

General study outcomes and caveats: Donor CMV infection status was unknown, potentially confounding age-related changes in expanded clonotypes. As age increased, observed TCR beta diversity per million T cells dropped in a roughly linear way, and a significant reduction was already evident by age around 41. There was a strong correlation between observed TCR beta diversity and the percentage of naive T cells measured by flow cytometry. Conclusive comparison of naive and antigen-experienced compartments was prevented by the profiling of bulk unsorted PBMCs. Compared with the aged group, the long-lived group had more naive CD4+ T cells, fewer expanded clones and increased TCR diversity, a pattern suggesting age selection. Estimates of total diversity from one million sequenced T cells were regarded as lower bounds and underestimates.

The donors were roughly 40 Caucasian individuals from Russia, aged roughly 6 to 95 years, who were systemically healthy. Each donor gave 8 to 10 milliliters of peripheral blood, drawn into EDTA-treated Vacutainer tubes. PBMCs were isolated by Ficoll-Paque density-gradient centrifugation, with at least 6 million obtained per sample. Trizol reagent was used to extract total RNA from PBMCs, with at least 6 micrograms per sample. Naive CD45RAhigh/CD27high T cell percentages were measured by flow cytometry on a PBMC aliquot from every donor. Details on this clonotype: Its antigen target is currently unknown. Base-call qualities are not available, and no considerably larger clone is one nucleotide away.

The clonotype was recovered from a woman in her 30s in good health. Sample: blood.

CDR3 loop: CASSLAGASFDEQYF. The sequence in DNA is TGCGCCAGCAGCCTTGCCGGGGCCTCCTTTGATGAGCAGTACTTC. The V and J segments used are TRBV4-1 and TRBJ2-5; the D gene could be either TRBD1 or TRBD2, each agreeing at 5 bases. CDR3 length: 15 amino acids, cysteine to phenylalanine. The DNA shown is the 45-base CDR3, in frame from base 1. The germline V gene provides CDR1 MGHRA and CDR2 YSYEKL. The V and J ends are trimmed by 4 bases and 11 bases, leaving 23 bases between them.